The rows below give T cell receptor beta chains drawn from one sample of a study of T-cell memory formation after mild COVID-19. MiXCR was run by TCRdb on the 5' RACE reads, yielding one entry per CDR3 protein. The sample carries around 130,000 distinct CDR3 sequences, roughly 6% recorded once. The specimen sequenced was PBMCs or a T cell subset sorted from them (not recorded which). The receptors were sampled from an adult woman who had mild COVID-19 (a few samples of this study predate the infection). Cell type and time point are not known. Both conserved end residues are part of each CDR3. A D gene is named only where the DNA matches it firmly. A clone size is listed for some rows: how often the clone was seen (once, few, many), or a class if it is expanded.

d_call	v_call	j_call	clone_size	cdr3_aa	cdr3_nt
-	TRBV3-1	TRBJ2-1	few	CASSQRGSAVEQFF	TGTGCCAGCAGTCAGAGGGGGAGCGCGGTTGAGCAGTTCTTC
TRBD2	TRBV24-1	TRBJ2-1	few	CATSDLSLAGVSNEQFF	TGTGCCACCAGTGATTTGAGTCTAGCGGGAGTGTCAAATGAGCAGTTCTTC
-	TRBV18	TRBJ1-1	few	CASSQTVMTEAFF	TGTGCCAGCTCCCAGACCGTCATGACTGAAGCTTTCTTT
TRBD2	TRBV23-1	TRBJ2-7	few	CASRLSGSYEQYF	TGCGCCAGCAGGTTGAGCGGGAGCTACGAGCAGTACTTC
TRBD2	TRBV5-4	TRBJ2-3	many	CASSLWLAGGSTDTQYF	TGTGCCAGCAGCTTGTGGCTAGCGGGAGGGAGCACAGATACGCAGTATTTT
-	TRBV5-1	TRBJ1-6	many	CASSLESRGGSPLHF	TGCGCCAGCAGCTTGGAGTCCAGGGGAGGTTCACCCCTCCACTTT
-	TRBV5-1	TRBJ2-6	-	CASSEQGSGANVLTF	TGCGCCAGCAGCGAACAGGGCTCTGGGGCCAACGTCCTGACTTTC
-	TRBV6-5	TRBJ2-5	-	CASSYQRGGQETQYF	TGTGCCAGCAGTTATCAACGTGGGGGCCAAGAGACCCAGTACTTC
TRBD1	TRBV5-1	TRBJ2-7	medium-sized	CASSRGHRDSSYEQYF	TGCGCCAGCAGCCGTGGTCACCGGGACAGCTCCTACGAGCAGTACTTC
-	TRBV18	TRBJ2-7	few	CASSPGMGASTSYEQYF	TGTGCCAGCTCACCAGGCATGGGGGCTTCTACCTCCTACGAGCAGTACTTC
TRBD1	TRBV20-1	TRBJ1-4	-	CSARQGLNEKLFF	TGCAGTGCGCGACAGGGTCTAAATGAAAAACTGTTTTTT
TRBD2	TRBV5-1	TRBJ2-7	many	CASSLAAGAYEQYF	TGCGCCAGCAGCTTGGCAGCGGGGGCCTACGAGCAGTACTTC
-	TRBV20-1	TRBJ1-1	few	CSAPLLFGTEAFF	TGCAGTGCTCCGCTCTTGTTCGGCACTGAAGCTTTCTTT
TRBD2	TRBV4-2	TRBJ2-7	many	CASSQRASGAGGPGEQYF	TGTGCCAGCAGCCAGAGGGCCTCCGGTGCGGGAGGGCCGGGGGAGCAGTACTTC
-	TRBV12-3/TRBV12-4	TRBJ1-2	few	CASSLGGHKAYGYTF	TGTGCCAGCAGTTTAGGGGGACACAAAGCCTATGGCTACACCTTC
-	TRBV10-3	TRBJ2-5	many	CAISEAPSTQYF	TGTGCCATCAGTGAGGCTCCGTCTACCCAGTACTTC
-	TRBV7-2	TRBJ1-2	few	CASSPDASPTGGYTF	TGTGCCAGCAGCCCAGACGCCAGTCCTACCGGTGGCTACACCTTC
TRBD2	TRBV11-3	TRBJ2-3	many	CASSLGLAWLSTDTQYF	TGTGCCAGCAGCCTGGGACTAGCGTGGCTGAGCACAGATACGCAGTATTTT
TRBD1	TRBV15	TRBJ2-1	-	CATSSQPGTGHVF	TGTGCCACCAGCAGTCAACCCGGGACAGGGCATGTCTTC
-	TRBV7-9	TRBJ2-4	many	CASSDELAKNIQYF	TGTGCCAGCAGTGACGAGCTAGCCAAAAACATTCAGTACTTC
TRBD2	TRBV20-1	TRBJ2-4	many	CSAKVAGDAKNIQYF	TGCAGTGCTAAGGTAGCGGGAGATGCCAAAAACATTCAGTACTTC
-	TRBV3-1	TRBJ2-7	many	CASSQFSGASYEQYF	TGTGCCAGCAGCCAGTTCTCCGGGGCCTCCTACGAGCAGTACTTC
-	TRBV14	TRBJ2-3	few	CASSQVGKQYF	TGTGCCAGCAGCCAAGTCGGGAAGCAGTATTTT
TRBD2	TRBV7-8	TRBJ2-1	few	CASIRGRTSGRKSYNEQFF	TGTGCCAGCATTAGGGGGAGGACTAGCGGGAGGAAGTCCTACAATGAGCAGTTCTTC
-	TRBV18	TRBJ2-2	few	CASSPNEIANTGELFF	TGTGCCAGCTCACCCAACGAGATCGCGAACACCGGGGAGCTGTTTTTT
TRBD1	TRBV5-1	TRBJ2-7	-	CASSVSSGTGGYEQYF	TGCGCCAGCAGCGTTTCCTCCGGGACAGGGGGCTACGAGCAGTACTTC
TRBD1	TRBV19	TRBJ2-2	-	CASRSAGTGGTGELFF	TGTGCCAGTAGAAGTGCCGGGACAGGGGGCACCGGGGAGCTGTTTTTT
-	TRBV6-5	TRBJ1-5	few	CASSYSKVGTDQAQHF	TGTGCCAGCAGTTACTCGAAGGTCGGCACGGACCAGGCCCAGCATTTT
-	TRBV3-1	TRBJ1-1	-	CASSLRGGALNTEAFF	TGTGCCAGCAGCCTCAGAGGAGGGGCTTTGAACACTGAAGCTTTCTTT
-	TRBV27	TRBJ2-7	few	CASSSLRSGTALREQYF	TGTGCCAGCAGTTCCCTCCGATCCGGGACGGCCCTACGAGAACAGTACTTC
-	TRBV29-1	TRBJ1-3	few	CSVGLSGNTIYF	TGCAGCGTGGGACTCTCTGGAAACACCATATATTTT
-	TRBV12-3/TRBV12-4	TRBJ1-3	few	CASIMDGALSGNTIYF	TGTGCCAGCATCATGGACGGAGCCCTCTCTGGAAACACCATATATTTT
-	TRBV5-4	TRBJ1-2	few	CASSPRPTRGYTF	TGTGCCAGCAGCCCACGGCCTACGCGGGGCTACACCTTC
-	TRBV21-1	TRBJ2-4	few	CASSGRGWSLAKNIQYF	TGTGCCAGCAGCGGAAGAGGGTGGTCCCTAGCCAAAAACATTCAGTACTTC
-	TRBV19	TRBJ1-5	few	CASSIPRRGNQPQHF	TGTGCCAGTAGTATCCCCAGGCGTGGGAATCAGCCCCAGCATTTT
-	TRBV5-6	TRBJ2-7	-	CASSSLQRRGDEQYF	TGTGCCAGCAGCTCACTACAGCGACGCGGGGACGAGCAGTACTTC
-	TRBV29-1	TRBJ2-5	many	CSVDDNGLQETQYF	TGCAGCGTTGATGACAACGGACTACAAGAGACCCAGTACTTC
TRBD2	TRBV15	TRBJ2-1	many	CATSSAITSGRVGEQFF	TGTGCCACCAGCAGTGCTATTACTAGCGGGAGGGTAGGTGAGCAGTTCTTC